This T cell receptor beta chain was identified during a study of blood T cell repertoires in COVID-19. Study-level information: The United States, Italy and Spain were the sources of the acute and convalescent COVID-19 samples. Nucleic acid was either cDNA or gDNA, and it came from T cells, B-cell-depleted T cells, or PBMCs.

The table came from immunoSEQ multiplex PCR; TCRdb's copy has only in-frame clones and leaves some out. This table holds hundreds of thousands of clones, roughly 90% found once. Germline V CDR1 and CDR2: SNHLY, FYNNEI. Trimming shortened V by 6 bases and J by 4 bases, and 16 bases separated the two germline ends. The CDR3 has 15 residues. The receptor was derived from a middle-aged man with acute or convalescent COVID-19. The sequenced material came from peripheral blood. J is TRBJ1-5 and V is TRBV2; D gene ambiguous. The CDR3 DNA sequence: TGTGCCAGCAGGAGGGAGGCTTTGGGGAATCAGCCCCAGCATTTT. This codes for CASRREALGNQPQHF.